This TCR beta chain is from a study of shared clonotypes between healthy human individuals. This clone was recorded once. Profiling relied on immunoSEQ multiplex PCR, and the TCRdb table lists in-frame clones only, not all of them. The sample consists of about a million clones, 60% to 80% of them appearing once. Germline loops: CDR1 SGHVS, CDR2 FQNEAQ. Trimming pared 4 bases from V and 9 bases from J, leaving 16 bases between. The CDR3 has 14 residues. The origin of this receptor is a man aged 18-30 years in good health. The V call is TRBV7-8, the J call TRBJ1-3, with D hard to call. The material sequenced was memory CD4+ T cells sorted from blood. As to subset: CD45RA-negative fraction. The CDR3: CASSSDGRGGTIYF. In DNA form, the CDR3 reads TGTGCCAGCAGCTCGGACGGCAGAGGCGGCACCATATATTTT.